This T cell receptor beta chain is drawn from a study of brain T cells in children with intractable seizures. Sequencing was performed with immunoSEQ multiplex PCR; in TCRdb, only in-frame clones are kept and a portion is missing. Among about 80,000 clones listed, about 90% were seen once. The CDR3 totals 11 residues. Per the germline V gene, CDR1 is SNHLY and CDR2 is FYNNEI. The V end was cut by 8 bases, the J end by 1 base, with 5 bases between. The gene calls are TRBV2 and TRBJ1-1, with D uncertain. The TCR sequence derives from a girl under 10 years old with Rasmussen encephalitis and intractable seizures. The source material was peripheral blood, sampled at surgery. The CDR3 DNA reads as TGTGCCAGCGGGTGGAACACTGAAGCTTTCTTT. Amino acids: CASGWNTEAFF.